These T cell receptor beta chains were read from a single sample in a study of lymphopenia after photon versus proton radiotherapy. TCRdb's copy holds only in-frame clones and misses some; the assay was immunoSEQ multiplex PCR. The table shows about 50,000 clones, with 80% to 95% occurring only once. Material: peripheral blood, obtained from a patient treated with photon-based radiotherapy. These receptors were collected from a woman between 40 and 50 years old with cholangiocarcinoma. CDR3s include the opening cysteine and the closing phenylalanine or tryptophan.

CDR3	V	J
CAITMDLNSPLHF	TRBV10-3	TRBJ1-6
CASSFGPMNTEAFF	TRBV5-6	TRBJ1-1
CASSTLGWAGGLTDTQYF	TRBV11-2	TRBJ2-3
CATRQGADTEAFF	TRBV10-3	TRBJ1-1
CASSLLAGSTDTQYF	TRBV28	TRBJ2-3
CASSFGGSTDTQYF	TRBV5-4	TRBJ2-3
CASSEALNGYTF	TRBV2	TRBJ1-2
CASSLHLAGADEQYF	TRBV5-1	TRBJ2-7
CASSLVVGTSYEQYF	TRBV7-2	TRBJ2-7
CASSDLRAEAFF	TRBV27	TRBJ1-1
CASSAAHEQFF	TRBV5-6	TRBJ2-1
CASSLEGTIYF	TRBV28	TRBJ1-3
CASSPVGRGLASTDTQYF	TRBV5-1	TRBJ2-3
CASSQELAGEGDTGELFF	TRBV4-2	TRBJ2-2
CASSYSGGADTQYF	TRBV6-6	TRBJ2-3
CASTRDPLGTEAFF	TRBV19	TRBJ1-1
CASSRTDRGFQADYGYTF	TRBV7-8	TRBJ1-2
CASSYWGGGLNQPQHF	TRBV7-9	TRBJ1-5
CASSQVDYPGTDTQYF	TRBV14	TRBJ2-3
CASSHSRDRGSRETQYF	TRBV4-1	TRBJ2-5
CAWSVRGGVDAFF	TRBV30	TRBJ1-1
CATQDGGFSNQPQHF	TRBV19	TRBJ1-5
CASSESTRGYQYF	TRBV10-1	TRBJ2-3
CASSLDPASSYNEQFF	TRBV7-9	TRBJ2-1
CASRWSVSGANVLTF	TRBV28	TRBJ2-6
CASSLGTGNNEQFF	TRBV18	TRBJ2-1
CASITGEGVSNQPQHF	TRBV5-1	TRBJ1-5
CASTFGQDGGYTF	TRBV30	TRBJ1-2
CASSVGQGLSPLHF	TRBV4-3	TRBJ1-6
CASSLTSGATYEQYF	TRBV7-9	TRBJ2-7
CASRRTATTEQYF	TRBV6-1	TRBJ2-7
CASSPGQDYGYTF	TRBV27	TRBJ1-2
CASSPPGQNNSPLHF	TRBV5-4	TRBJ1-6
CAWSLGPGTNYGYTF	TRBV30	TRBJ1-2
CASSDTGLGEQYF	TRBV6-1	TRBJ2-7
CASSPGSGYEQYF	TRBV27	TRBJ2-7
CASSAQGQTEAFF	TRBV25-1	TRBJ1-1
CAWRATQETQYF	TRBV30	TRBJ2-5
CASSSYGTFYNEQFF	TRBV21-1	TRBJ2-1
CASSSGQGNYGYTF	TRBV28	TRBJ1-2
CASSLPTSSYEQYF	TRBV27	TRBJ2-7
CASSVTGLDSPLHF	TRBV9	TRBJ1-6
CASSSTNGVQARGNTIYF	TRBV7-6	TRBJ1-3
CASSLEPDQPQHF	TRBV5-1	TRBJ1-5